This TCR beta chain was retrieved from a study of blood T cell repertoires in COVID-19. Only in-frame clones appear in the TCRdb table, and some are missing; sequencing was by immunoSEQ multiplex PCR. The sample has roughly 220,000 clones; 80% to 85% are singletons. The origin of this receptor is an older woman with acute or convalescent COVID-19. Sequencing was done on a sample of peripheral blood.

For the CDR3, the DNA is TGTGCCAGCAGCGTAGGGACTAGCGGGGCAGATACGCAGTATTTT. Protein product: CASSVGTSGADTQYF. The rearrangement links TRBV9 to TRBJ2-3, with 12 bases lining up with TRBD2. The CDR3 is made up of 15 amino acids. V lost 0 bases to trimming and J lost 4 bases; unmatched junction nucleotides: 0. Germline V lookup: CDR1 SGDLS, CDR2 YYNGEE.